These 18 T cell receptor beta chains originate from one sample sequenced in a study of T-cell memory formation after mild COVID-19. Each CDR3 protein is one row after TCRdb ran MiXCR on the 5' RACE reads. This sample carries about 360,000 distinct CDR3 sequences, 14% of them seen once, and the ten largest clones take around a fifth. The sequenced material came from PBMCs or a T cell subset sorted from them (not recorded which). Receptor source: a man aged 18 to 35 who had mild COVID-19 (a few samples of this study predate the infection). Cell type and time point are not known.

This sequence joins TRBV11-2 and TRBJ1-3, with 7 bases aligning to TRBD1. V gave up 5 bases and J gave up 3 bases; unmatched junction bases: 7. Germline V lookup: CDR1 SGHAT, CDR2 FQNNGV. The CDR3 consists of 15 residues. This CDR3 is CASSQMTGIGNTIYF. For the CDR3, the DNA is TGTGCCAGCAGCCAAATGACAGGGATTGGAAACACCATATATTTT.

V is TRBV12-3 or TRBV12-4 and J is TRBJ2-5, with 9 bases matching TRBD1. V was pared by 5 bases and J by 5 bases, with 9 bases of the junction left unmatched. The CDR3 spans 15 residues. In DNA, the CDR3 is TGTGCCAGCAGTCCCCGGACAGGGGTTTTGGAGACCCAGTACTTC. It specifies CASSPRTGVLETQYF.

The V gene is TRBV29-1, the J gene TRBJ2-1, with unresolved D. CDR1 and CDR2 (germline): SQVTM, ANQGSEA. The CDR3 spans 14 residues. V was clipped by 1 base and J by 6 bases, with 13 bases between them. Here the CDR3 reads CSVEAWRPPNEQFF. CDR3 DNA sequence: TGCAGCGTTGAAGCCTGGCGACCACCCAATGAGCAGTTCTTC.

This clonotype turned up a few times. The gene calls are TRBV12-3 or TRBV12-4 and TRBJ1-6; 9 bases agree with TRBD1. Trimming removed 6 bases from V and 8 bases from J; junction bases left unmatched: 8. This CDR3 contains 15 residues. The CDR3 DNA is TGTGCCAGCAGCCGGGGACAGGGAGCGCATTCACCCCTCCACTTT. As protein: CASSRGQGAHSPLHF.

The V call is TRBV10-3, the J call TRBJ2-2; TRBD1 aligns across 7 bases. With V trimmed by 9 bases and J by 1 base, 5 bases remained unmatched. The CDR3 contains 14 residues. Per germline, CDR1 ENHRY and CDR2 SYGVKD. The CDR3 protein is CAILDRQNTGELFF. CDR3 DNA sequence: TGTGCCATTCTGGACAGGCAGAACACCGGGGAGCTGTTTTTT.

The CDR3 DNA sequence: TGTGCCAGCTCAGAGGACAGGGTGGCCCAGTACTTC. This sequence encodes CASSEDRVAQYF. This chain uses TRBV18 with TRBJ2-5; 8 nucleotides align to TRBD1. The V and J ends lost 5 bases and 9 bases, in that order; junction bases with no gene match: 5. CDR1 is KGHSH and CDR2 is LQKENI in the germline V gene. The CDR3 is 12 residues long.

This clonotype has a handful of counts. CDR3 in DNA: TGCGCCAGCAGCCAAGATCTCGGAGCGGCCGGGGAGCTGTTTTTT. Translation gives CASSQDLGAAGELFF. The rearrangement uses TRBV4-3 and TRBJ2-2, with a weak D call TRBD2 (5 bases). CDR1 is LGHNA, CDR2 YSLEER, per germline. Trimming cost V 0 bases and J 6 bases, with 11 bases left between them. The CDR3 extends over 15 amino acids.

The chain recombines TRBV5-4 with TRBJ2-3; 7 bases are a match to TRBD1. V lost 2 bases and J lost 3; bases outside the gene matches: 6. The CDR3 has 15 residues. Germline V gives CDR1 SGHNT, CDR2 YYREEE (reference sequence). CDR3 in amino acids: CASSFEGGRTDTQYF. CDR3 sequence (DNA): TGTGCCAGCAGCTTTGAAGGGGGCCGAACAGATACGCAGTATTTT.

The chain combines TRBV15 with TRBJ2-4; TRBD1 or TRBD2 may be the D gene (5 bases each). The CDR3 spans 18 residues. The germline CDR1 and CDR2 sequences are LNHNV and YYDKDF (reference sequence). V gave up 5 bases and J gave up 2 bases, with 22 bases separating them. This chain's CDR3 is CATSSGTTTFRTKNIQYF. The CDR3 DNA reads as TGTGCCACCAGCTCGGGGACCACTACTTTTCGAACCAAAAACATTCAGTACTTC.

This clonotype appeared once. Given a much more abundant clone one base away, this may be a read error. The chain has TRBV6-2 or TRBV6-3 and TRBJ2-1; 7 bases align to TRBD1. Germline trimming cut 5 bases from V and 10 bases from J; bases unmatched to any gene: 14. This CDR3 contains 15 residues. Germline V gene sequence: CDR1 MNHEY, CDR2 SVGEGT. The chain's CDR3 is CASSDPRTGGGEQFF. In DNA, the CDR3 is TGTGCCAGCAGTGACCCAAGGACAGGCGGTGGGGAGCAGTTCTTC.

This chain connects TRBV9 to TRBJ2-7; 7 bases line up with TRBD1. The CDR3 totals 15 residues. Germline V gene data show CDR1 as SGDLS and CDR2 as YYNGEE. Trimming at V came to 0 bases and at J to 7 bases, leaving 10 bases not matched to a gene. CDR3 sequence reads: CASSVAEDRIGEQYF. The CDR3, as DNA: TGTGCCAGCAGCGTAGCAGAGGACAGGATCGGGGAGCAGTACTTC.

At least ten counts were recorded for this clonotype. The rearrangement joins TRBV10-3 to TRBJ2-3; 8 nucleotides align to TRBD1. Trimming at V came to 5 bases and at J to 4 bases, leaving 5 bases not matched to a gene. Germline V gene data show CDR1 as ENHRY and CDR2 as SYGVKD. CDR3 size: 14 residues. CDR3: CAISPRDRSDTQYF. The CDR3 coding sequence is TGTGCCATCAGTCCCCGGGACAGGTCAGATACGCAGTATTTT.

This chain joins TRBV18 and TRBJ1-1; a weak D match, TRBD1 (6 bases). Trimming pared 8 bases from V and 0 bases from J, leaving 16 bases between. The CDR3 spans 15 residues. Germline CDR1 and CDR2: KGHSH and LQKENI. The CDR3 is CASRQSGTLNTEAFF. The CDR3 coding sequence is TGTGCCAGCCGACAATCCGGGACATTGAACACTGAAGCTTTCTTT.

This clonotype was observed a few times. The CDR3 protein is CASSLGDARDEQYF. The CDR3 DNA is TGTGCCAGCAGCTTGGGCGACGCCAGGGACGAGCAGTACTTC. This chain uses TRBV7-8 with TRBJ2-7; D is perhaps TRBD1 (5 bases). The V and J ends lost 3 bases and 5 bases respectively, with 14 bases between them. Germline CDR1 and CDR2: SGHVS and FQNEAQ. This CDR3 has 14 amino acids.

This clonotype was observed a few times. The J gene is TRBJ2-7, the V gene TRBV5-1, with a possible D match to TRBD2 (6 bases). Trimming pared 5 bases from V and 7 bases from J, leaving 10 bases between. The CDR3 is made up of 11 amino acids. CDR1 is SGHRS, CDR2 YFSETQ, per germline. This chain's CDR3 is CASSGAGEQYV. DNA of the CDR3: TGCGCCAGCAGTGGGGCGGGGGAGCAGTACGTC.

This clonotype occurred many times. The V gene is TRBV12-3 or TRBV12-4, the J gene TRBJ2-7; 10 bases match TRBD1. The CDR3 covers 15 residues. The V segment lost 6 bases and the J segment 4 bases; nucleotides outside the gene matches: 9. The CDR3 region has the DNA TGTGCCAGCAGCCAGTACCGGGACAGGGGTTACGAGCAGTACTTC. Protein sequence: CASSQYRDRGYEQYF.

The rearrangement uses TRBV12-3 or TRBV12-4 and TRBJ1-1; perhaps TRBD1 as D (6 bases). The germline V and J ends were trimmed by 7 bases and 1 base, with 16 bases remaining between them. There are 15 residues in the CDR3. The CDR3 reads CASNNRRGPNTEAFF. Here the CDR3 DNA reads TGTGCCAGCAACAACCGCAGGGGACCGAACACTGAAGCTTTCTTT.

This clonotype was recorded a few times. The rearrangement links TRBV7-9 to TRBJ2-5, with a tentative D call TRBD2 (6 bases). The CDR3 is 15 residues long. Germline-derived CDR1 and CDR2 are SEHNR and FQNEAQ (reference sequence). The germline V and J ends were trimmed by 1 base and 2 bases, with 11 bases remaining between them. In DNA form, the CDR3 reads TGTGCCAGCAGCTTAGGGAGGGGTAGACAAGAGACCCAGTACTTC. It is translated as CASSLGRGRQETQYF.